The next 26 T cell receptor beta chains were all read from a single sample in a study of blood T cells in healthy people across ages. With a J-beta primer mix and a sample-barcoded 5' primer, a second PCR ran roughly 7 to 11 cycles. From the 5' RACE reads, TCRdb called clonotypes with MiXCR, one entry per CDR3 protein. The sample contains hundreds of thousands of distinct CDR3 sequences, about 25% of which appear only once. This sample also belongs to another study, concerning T cells of mothers and their children.

Sequenced: blood. These receptors were taken from a boy aged 10-17 years in good health.

A few counts support this clonotype. The V gene is TRBV5-6, the J gene TRBJ2-5; 8 bases align to TRBD2. The J call is in doubt because the DNA end fits TRBJ2-1 better. The CDR3 totals 16 residues. CDR1 and CDR2 (germline): SGHDT, YYEEEE. CDR3 region: CASSLIGAGVYNEQFF. The CDR3 DNA sequence: TGTGCCAGCAGCTTGATTGGAGCGGGGGTATACAATGAGCAGTTCTTC.

This clonotype turned up a few times. V usage is TRBV11-1 and J usage is TRBJ2-1; D uncertain. V was clipped by 4 bases and J by 3 bases, with 13 bases between them. The CDR3 totals 15 residues. Germline V lookup: CDR1 SGHAT, CDR2 FQDESV (reference sequence). CDR3 DNA sequence: TGTGCCAGCAGCTCCGACCCGCCTGGCTACAATGAGCAGTTCTTC. Its protein is CASSSDPPGYNEQFF.

V gene TRBV5-5 combines with J gene TRBJ2-1; D is unclear. V dropped 2 bases and J dropped 2 bases, with 11 bases sitting between them. CDR1 SGHKS and CDR2 YYEKEE come from the germline V gene (reference sequence). The CDR3 runs to 15 residues. CDR3 loop: CASSFLADTYNEQFF. The DNA for the CDR3 is TGTGCCAGCAGCTTTCTCGCGGATACCTACAATGAGCAGTTCTTC.

The chain carries TRBV20-1 and TRBJ2-5; D may be TRBD1 (6 bases). The CDR3 runs to 12 residues. Germline assignment: CDR1 DFQATT and CDR2 SNEGSKA (reference sequence). The V and J ends lost 4 bases and 3 bases respectively, with 9 bases between them. In nucleotides, the CDR3 is TGCAGTGCTATCCGGGACAAAGAGACCCAGTACTTC. It specifies CSAIRDKETQYF.

The table lists this clonotype with a few counts. The CDR3 region has the DNA TGTGCCAGCAGTTTATCGAACAGGGACTATGGCTACACCTTC. Encoded protein: CASSLSNRDYGYTF. The chain uses TRBV12-3 or TRBV12-4 and TRBJ1-2, with a possible D match to TRBD1 (6 bases). V dropped 2 bases and J dropped 3 bases, with 10 bases sitting between them. CDR3 size: 14 residues.

The V and J genes are TRBV4-1 and TRBJ1-3, with 8 nucleotides matching TRBD1. V shed 3 bases, J shed 2 bases, and the junction held 3 bases outside the gene matches. Germline values: CDR1 MGHRA, CDR2 YSYEKL. CDR3 length equals 15 residues. CDR3 amino acids: CASSQKTGAGNTIYF. CDR3 DNA sequence: TGCGCCAGCAGCCAGAAGACAGGGGCTGGAAACACCATATATTTT.

The V and J genes are TRBV9 and TRBJ1-6, with no clear D. Trimming shortened V by 0 bases and J by 10 bases, and 14 bases separated the two germline ends. This CDR3 contains 15 residues. CDR1 SGDLS and CDR2 YYNGEE come from the germline V gene. CDR3 amino acids: CASSVGADAGSPLHF. The CDR3 DNA reads as TGTGCCAGCAGCGTAGGCGCGGACGCCGGATCACCCCTCCACTTT.

The chain couples TRBV20-1 to TRBJ2-1; D is possibly TRBD1 (5 bases). Matching the DNA end better, TRBJ2-7 makes the J call doubtful. The CDR3 sequence is 13 residues long. CDR1 DFQATT and CDR2 SNEGSKA come from the germline V gene (reference sequence). The CDR3 protein is CSARPRQIYEQYF. For the CDR3, the DNA is TGCAGTGCTAGGCCCCGACAGATCTACGAGCAGTACTTC.

The chain employs TRBV4-2 and TRBJ2-3; the match to TRBD2 covers 10 bases. This CDR3 is built from 16 residues. Germline-derived CDR1 and CDR2 are LGHNA and YNFKEQ. V gave up 0 bases and J gave up 6 bases; unmatched junction bases: 6. The CDR3: CASSQEEASGGDTQYF. In DNA, the CDR3 is TGTGCCAGCAGCCAAGAGGAGGCTAGCGGGGGTGATACGCAGTATTTT.

In this sample, this clonotype turned up a few times. The V and J genes are TRBV5-6 and TRBJ1-4; 7 nucleotides align to TRBD1. Germline assignment: CDR1 SGHDT and CDR2 YYEEEE. The CDR3 totals 14 residues. J lost 5 bases, V lost 4 bases, and 5 bases had no gene match. The CDR3, as DNA: TGTGCCAGCAGCGCCGGGACAGACAATGAAAAACTGTTTTTT. Translation: CASSAGTDNEKLFF.

The V gene is TRBV19, the J gene TRBJ2-5, with D maybe TRBD2 (6 bases). The end of the DNA fits TRBJ2-1 better, so the J call may be wrong. Germline V gene sequence: CDR1 LNHDA, CDR2 SQIVND (reference sequence). This CDR3 is 12 amino acids long. CDR3 sequence reads: CASSIPSDEQFF. The DNA of the CDR3 is TGTGCCAGTAGTATTCCTAGCGATGAGCAGTTCTTC.

This clonotype has a handful of counts. The chain is built from TRBV20-1 and TRBJ2-7; a possible D gene is TRBD2 (5 bases). Trimming cost V 3 bases and J 0 bases, with 9 bases left between them. The CDR3 covers 13 residues. In germline, CDR1 is DFQATT, CDR2 SNEGSKA (reference sequence). CDR3 region: CSASSLASYEQYF. The DNA of the CDR3 is TGCAGTGCTAGTTCGCTAGCCTCCTACGAGCAGTACTTC.

This clonotype has a handful of counts. The chain couples TRBV12-3 or TRBV12-4 to TRBJ2-7; D uncertain. Trimming stripped 1 base from V and 6 bases from J, with 7 bases between. This CDR3 has 12 residues. The CDR3: CASSLDGVEQYF. The CDR3 coding sequence is TGTGCCAGCAGTTTAGATGGGGTCGAGCAGTACTTC.

The chain combines TRBV6-6 with TRBJ2-7, with 9 bases matching TRBD1. CDR1 is MNHNY and CDR2 is SVGAGI in the germline V gene (reference sequence). Trimming at V came to 2 bases and at J to 4 bases, leaving 12 bases not matched to a gene. This CDR3 has 17 amino acids. This CDR3 reads CASSYGTGPTVMYEQYF. In nucleotides, the CDR3 is TGTGCCAGCAGTTACGGGACAGGGCCTACCGTTATGTACGAGCAGTACTTC.

This clonotype has just a few counts. The chain couples TRBV29-1 to TRBJ2-7, with 8 bases lining up with TRBD1. V trimming: 7 bases; J trimming: 0 bases; junction bases outside the gene matches: 11. CDR3 length equals 15 residues. Germline values: CDR1 SQVTM, CDR2 ANQGSEA. CDR3 nucleotide sequence: TGCAGCGCCCCAAGTCCGGGACAGGACTCCTACGAGCAGTACTTC. Protein: CSAPSPGQDSYEQYF.

This chain joins TRBV29-1 and TRBJ1-1, with 9 bases fitting TRBD1. Germline V gene lookup returns CDR1 SQVTM and CDR2 ANQGSEA. After removal of 5 bases from V and 6 bases from J, the junction contained 10 bases not matched to a gene. This CDR3 has 14 amino acids. CDR3 bases: TGCAGCGTTCAGGACCTGACAGGGGGTCCTGAAGCTTTCTTT. Its translation: CSVQDLTGGPEAFF.

The J gene is TRBJ2-1, the V gene TRBV4-2; D not certain. Germline-derived CDR1 and CDR2 are LGHNA and YNFKEQ. This CDR3 region has 16 residues. Trimming took off 0 bases at V and 7 bases at J, with 16 bases between the two ends. The DNA for the CDR3 is TGTGCCAGCAGCCAAGATCAGGCCCTAGTGTTTAATGAGCAGTTCTTC. Its translation is CASSQDQALVFNEQFF.

This clonotype was seen a handful of times. The chain carries TRBV5-1 and TRBJ1-1; possibly TRBD1 for D (6 bases). Germline CDR1 SGHRS, CDR2 YFSETQ. V lost 4 bases, J lost 0 bases, and 13 bases lay in between. This CDR3 has 15 amino acids. This CDR3 is CASSTRGGMNTEAFF. CDR3 sequence (DNA): TGCGCCAGCAGCACTCGGGGGGGCATGAACACTGAAGCTTTCTTT.

The chain carries TRBV7-9 and TRBJ2-7; possibly TRBD2 for D (6 bases). The germline CDR1 and CDR2 sequences are SEHNR and FQNEAQ (reference sequence). The CDR3 sequence is 16 residues long. V lost 4 bases and J lost 3, with 19 bases in between. CDR3 in DNA: TGTGCCAGCAGCTCTAGCTCGGACTCAGCGGGCTACGAGCAGTACTTC. This sequence encodes CASSSSSDSAGYEQYF.

This chain connects TRBV6-6 to TRBJ2-2, with D unresolved. V shed 2 bases and J shed 5 bases, with 3 bases lying between them. Looked up from germline, CDR1 is MNHNY and CDR2 is SVGAGI (reference sequence). This CDR3 is built from 12 residues. CDR3 sequence reads: CASSYQTGELFF. The CDR3 DNA is TGTGCCAGCAGTTACCAAACCGGGGAGCTGTTTTTT.

Only a few counts were recorded for this clonotype. CDR3 sequence: CASSREPSTDTQYF. The DNA for the CDR3 is TGTGCCAGCAGCAGAGAACCTAGCACAGATACGCAGTATTTT. This chain uses TRBV7-2 with TRBJ2-3, with unresolved D. V lost 5 bases and J 0 bases, leaving 9 bases between the germline ends. CDR1 is SGHTA and CDR2 is FQGNSA in the germline V gene. CDR3 length: 14 amino acids.

V is TRBV6-2 or TRBV6-3 and J is TRBJ1-2, with unresolved D. Germline-derived CDR1 and CDR2 are MNHEY and SVGEGT. The CDR3 spans 11 residues. V lost 6 bases and J lost 5, with 7 bases in between. The CDR3 loop is CASSLKYGYTF. DNA of the CDR3: TGTGCCAGCAGCTTAAAGTATGGCTACACCTTC.

This clonotype has more than one count but fewer than ten. The J gene is TRBJ1-1, the V gene TRBV19; weak D call: TRBD1 (6 bases). Germline V CDR1 and CDR2: LNHDA, SQIVND (reference sequence). There are 15 residues in the CDR3. With 5 bases removed from V and 3 bases from J, the gap between germline ends came to 16 bases. The CDR3 spells CASSSDRRKYTEAFF. The CDR3, as DNA: TGTGCCAGTAGTTCTGACAGGAGGAAATACACTGAAGCTTTCTTT.

This clonotype was observed a few times. Mismatch with germline at one junction end may stem from a read error. The chain combines TRBV29-1 with TRBJ2-7; possible D gene TRBD1, 6 bases. The CDR3 is made up of 12 amino acids. Germline V gene lookup returns CDR1 SQVTM and CDR2 ANQGSEA. The CDR3 region has the DNA TGCGGCGTTGCTACAGGGACCTACGAGCAGTACTTC. This sequence encodes CGVATGTYEQYF.

This clonotype has a count of ten or more. The chain links TRBV6-5 to TRBJ1-4, with D hard to call. This CDR3 contains 15 residues. The germline V and J ends were trimmed by 6 bases and 4 bases, with 15 bases remaining between them. Germline values: CDR1 MNHEY, CDR2 SVGAGI. The chain's CDR3 is CASSPREGRNEKLFF. CDR3 sequence (DNA): TGTGCCAGCAGCCCGCGGGAAGGTCGTAATGAAAAACTGTTTTTT.

This clonotype showed up just a few times. The rearrangement joins TRBV5-1 to TRBJ2-7, with 9 positions matching TRBD2. TRBJ2-1 explains the end of the DNA better; the J call may be wrong. Germline lookup yields CDR1 SGHRS and CDR2 YFSETQ. CDR3 size: 13 residues. CDR3 DNA: TGCGCCAGCAGTGCGGGAGGGGACAATGAGCAGTTCTTC. Protein: CASSAGGDNEQFF.